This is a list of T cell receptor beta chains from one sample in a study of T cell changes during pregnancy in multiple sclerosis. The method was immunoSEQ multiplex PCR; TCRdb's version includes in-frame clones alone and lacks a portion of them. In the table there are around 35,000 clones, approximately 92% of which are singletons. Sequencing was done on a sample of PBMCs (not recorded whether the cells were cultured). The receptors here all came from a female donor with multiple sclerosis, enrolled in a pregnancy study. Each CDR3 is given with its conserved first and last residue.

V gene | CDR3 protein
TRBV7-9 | CASSSTERLAGGPETQYF
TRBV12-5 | CASGLVLGRGQEAFF
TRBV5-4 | CASSPDGAYEQYF
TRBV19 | CASSDALSSYNEQFF
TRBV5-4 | CASSQGTDYGYTF
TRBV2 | CASSRTRSYEQYF
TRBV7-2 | CASSWTSAYEQYF
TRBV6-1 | CASSEFYEQYF
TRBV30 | CAWSSSSTEAFF
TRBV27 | CASSTRRTGGDEQFF
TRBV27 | CASRQGTVGIQYF
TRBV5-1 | CASRPQGASEAFF
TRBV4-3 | CASSQSASGNTIYF
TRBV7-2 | CASSLLANTGELFF
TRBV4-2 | CASSPVVADSYEQYF
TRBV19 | CASSAGQGFQPQHF
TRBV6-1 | CASSEERTGNTEAFF
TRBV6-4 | CASSDGTGSTGELFF
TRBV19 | CASSPSGQGNGYTF
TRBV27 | CASARGTGMVSYEQYF
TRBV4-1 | CASSQDGMGGWANYGYTF
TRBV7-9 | CASSFSPGADTQYF
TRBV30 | CAWRGKRWNYEQYF
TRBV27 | CASSLLRASGYGYTF
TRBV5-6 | CASSLVGETQYF
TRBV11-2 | CASSLAGSEQYF
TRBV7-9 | CASSVGQGGPEAFF
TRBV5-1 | CASSMGVSDNEQFF
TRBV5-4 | CASSDGTGVGEKLFF
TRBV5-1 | CASGYGLGETQYF
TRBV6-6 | CASSPSPDTQYF
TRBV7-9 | CASSFTTGQPQHF
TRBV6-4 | CASSEDGEAADTQYF
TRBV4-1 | CASSQKNTGELFF
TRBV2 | CASLRDRDRGPNEQFF
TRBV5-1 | CASSLSREGTDTQYF
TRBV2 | CASSDQTNYGYTF
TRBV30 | CAWSGVGLAGMGGNEQFF
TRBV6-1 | CASSEEAQVINQPQHF
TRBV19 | CASVGQGAPRDGYTF
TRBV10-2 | CASSESSGTNTGELFF
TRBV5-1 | CASSSSVGNYGYTF
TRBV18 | CASSPDRGNTIYF